Sequencing of this T cell receptor (beta chain) was carried out in a study of shared clonotypes between healthy human individuals. Each subset's genomic DNA was shared equally among a number of immunoSEQ plates. Libraries were prepared by immunoSEQ multiplex PCR; TCRdb keeps only in-frame clonotypes and omits some of them. Of approximately 720,000 clones in the sample, about 91% were seen once. Germline V lookup: CDR1 SGDLS, CDR2 YYNGEE. V was pared by 0 bases and J by 0 bases, with 16 bases between. The CDR3 is made up of 19 amino acids. Positively selected for CCR7, the CD45RO-negative cells used as naive CD8 cells excluded terminally differentiated effector memory CD45RA+ cells.

This clonotype was sampled from a man younger than 45 in good health. The sample taken for sequencing was naive CD8+ T cells sorted from blood. The chain employs TRBV9 and TRBJ2-6; tentatively, D is TRBD1 or TRBD2 (5 bases each). The CDR3 DNA reads as TGTGCCAGCAGCGTAGCTACCTGGGACGGAAGCTCTGGGGCCAACGTCCTGACTTTC. Amino acids: CASSVATWDGSSGANVLTF.